This entry lists 18 T cell receptor beta chains sequenced from one sample in a study of T cell responses to AZD1222 COVID-19 vaccine (TCRdb year 2021). The time point label of this sample denotes: about 28 days (+/-7) after the second vaccine dose. Libraries were made using the immunoSEQ multiplex PCR assay. TCRdb took this table from immuneACCESS and kept in-frame rearrangements with V and J called. Such tables lack part of the clones; where checked against another copy, unresolved V genes explain under half of the gap, and the rest is unexplained. The sample table holds about 89,000 clones, of which about nine tenths were seen once. About 6.1% of the sample comes from the top ten. The specimen was peripheral blood, collected 28 days after the second AZD1222 dose. The receptor set was obtained from an adult who received the AZD1222 COVID-19 vaccine.

This clone appeared a single time. The J gene is TRBJ2-1, the V gene TRBV12-3 or TRBV12-4, with D perhaps TRBD1 (5 bases). The CDR3 is made up of 13 amino acids. The V and J ends lost 6 bases and 7 bases respectively, with 13 bases between them. CDR3 region: CASSLDRFNEQFF. Written as DNA, the CDR3 is TGTGCCAGCAGCCTTGACAGATTTAATGAGCAGTTCTTC.

The chain uses TRBV6-6 and TRBJ1-4; the D is unclear. This CDR3 is 12 amino acids long. Trimming left V 6 bases short and J 8 bases short, with 10 bases between. CDR1 is MNHNY and CDR2 is SVGAGI in the germline V gene (reference sequence). In nucleotides, the CDR3 is TGTGCCAGCAGGACAAACAACGAAAAACTGTTTTTT. It is translated as CASRTNNEKLFF.

The sample holds one count of this clone. J is TRBJ2-7 and V is TRBV5-1; D tentatively fits TRBD1 or TRBD2 (6 bases each). Germline CDR1 and CDR2: SGHRS and YFSETQ. The CDR3 has 14 amino acids. Trimming pared 0 bases from V and 4 bases from J, leaving 11 bases between. The CDR3 loop reads CASSLAGEDYEQYF. The CDR3 coding sequence is TGCGCCAGCAGCTTGGCAGGGGAGGATTACGAGCAGTACTTC.

The chain has TRBV25-1 and TRBJ2-7; 11 nucleotides agree with TRBD2. The germline CDR1 and CDR2 sequences are MGHDK and SYGVNS. This CDR3 has 15 amino acids. With 4 bases clipped from V and 5 bases from J, the junction kept 7 bases outside the gene matches. The CDR3 sequence: CASSVLAGGSNEQYF. CDR3 nucleotides: TGTGCCAGCAGTGTGTTAGCGGGGGGGTCCAACGAGCAGTACTTC.

The rearrangement links TRBV27 to TRBJ1-1; a weak D match, TRBD1 (5 bases). Between the trimmed V and J ends, which lost 7 bases and 1 base, there was a span of 10 bases. Germline V gene data show CDR1 as MNHEY and CDR2 as SMNVEV (reference sequence). The CDR3 contains 13 residues. CDR3 amino acids: CASNPTGNTEAFF. The CDR3, as DNA: TGTGCCAGCAATCCTACAGGGAACACTGAAGCTTTCTTT.

The chain has TRBV18 and TRBJ1-2; D is unresolved. V gave up 2 bases and J gave up 7 bases, with 11 bases separating them. The germline CDR1 and CDR2 sequences are KGHSH and LQKENI. This CDR3 contains 13 residues. CDR3 DNA sequence: TGTGCCAGCTCACCAACGAGGGAGGCTGGCTACACCTTC. Amino acid sequence: CASSPTREAGYTF.

This chain joins TRBV5-1 and TRBJ1-2; no clear D. Germline V lookup: CDR1 SGHRS, CDR2 YFSETQ. V shed 1 base and J shed 5 bases, with 21 bases lying between them. The CDR3 runs 17 residues. The CDR3, as DNA: TGCGCCAGCAGCTTGTATAGAAACGTTCAAACCCTTTATGGCTACACCTTC. Its protein product is CASSLYRNVQTLYGYTF.

Worth noting for this clone: The junction and the germline gene differ at one end; a read error may be behind it. The chain uses TRBV6-2 or TRBV6-3 and TRBJ2-1; D possibly corresponds to TRBD2 (5 bases). The CDR3 is 12 residues long. Germline loops: CDR1 MNHEY, CDR2 SVGEGT. DNA for the CDR3: TGTGCCATCAGTGAGAGGGCTTTCGAGCAGTTCTTC. This sequence encodes CAISERAFEQFF.

This chain links TRBV18 with TRBJ2-1, with D perhaps TRBD2 (7 bases). The germline V and J ends were trimmed by 4 bases and 10 bases, with 14 bases remaining between them. CDR3 length: 13 residues. Germline loops: CDR1 KGHSH, CDR2 LQKENI. The CDR3 spells CASSLATGGEQFF. CDR3 DNA: TGTGCCAGCTCACTGGCGACGGGGGGCGAGCAGTTCTTC.

This clone was counted between two and nine times. This CDR3 is CASSEAYEQYF. In DNA form, the CDR3 reads TGTGCCAGCAGTGAAGCCTACGAGCAGTACTTC. The genes are TRBV2 and TRBJ2-7; D remains unclear. The V gene lost 0 bases and the J gene lost 3 bases, with 0 bases spanning the gap. The CDR3 loop spans 11 amino acids. From germline, CDR1 is SNHLY and CDR2 FYNNEI.

V gene TRBV10-3 combines with J gene TRBJ2-1, with 8 bases that match TRBD2. V lost 7 bases and J lost 5; bases outside the gene matches: 7. From germline, CDR1 is ENHRY and CDR2 SYGVKD. The CDR3 loop spans 14 amino acids. The DNA for the CDR3 is TGTGCCATCAATGGTGCTAGCGGGCACAATGAGCAGTTCTTC. It is translated as CAINGASGHNEQFF.

The chain employs TRBV6-5 and TRBJ2-7, with D hard to call. The germline CDR1 and CDR2 sequences are MNHEY and SVGAGI. This CDR3 is 15 amino acids long. V lost 1 base to trimming and J lost 3 bases, with 13 bases between them. CDR3 nucleotide sequence: TGTGCCAGCAGTTACTTAGTTACGACAAACTACGAGCAGTACTTC. This codes for CASSYLVTTNYEQYF.

The gene calls are TRBV18 and TRBJ1-1; TRBD1 might be the D (5 bases). The germline CDR1 and CDR2 sequences are KGHSH and LQKENI. The CDR3 loop spans 15 amino acids. The V end lost 3 bases, the J end lost 5 bases, and 16 bases lay between the germline ends. The DNA for the CDR3 is TGTGCCAGCTCACCGGGGGGGAGGGGTCAAACTGAAGCTTTCTTT. It is translated as CASSPGGRGQTEAFF.

The J gene is TRBJ2-3, the V gene TRBV10-1; 9 bases map to TRBD2. The germline gives CDR1 WNHNN, CDR2 SYGVQD (reference sequence). V was pared by 6 bases and J by 7 bases, with 17 bases of the junction left unmatched. CDR3 size: 17 residues. CDR3 region: CASREAQTSGCTYTQYF. CDR3 in DNA: TGCGCCAGCAGAGAGGCCCAGACTAGCGGTTGTACGTATACGCAGTATTTT.

The V call is TRBV27, the J call TRBJ1-6; a weak D match, TRBD1 (6 bases). The germline V gene has CDR1 MNHEY and CDR2 SMNVEV (reference sequence). CDR3 length: 17 residues. V lost 6 bases and J lost 0, with 15 bases in between. CDR3 residues: CASSWERGSSYNSPLHF. In DNA, the CDR3 is TGTGCCAGCAGCTGGGAGAGGGGGAGCTCCTATAATTCACCCCTCCACTTT.

The gene calls are TRBV7-9 and TRBJ1-2; a weak D match, TRBD1 (6 bases). V was shortened by 5 bases and J by 8 bases, with 18 bases between the two germline ends. This CDR3 is 14 amino acids long. The germline CDR1 and CDR2 sequences are SEHNR and FQNEAQ (reference sequence). In DNA, the CDR3 is TGTGCCAGCAGCCCTACTCAGACAGGAGTCGGCTACACCTTC. It codes for CASSPTQTGVGYTF.

V and J are TRBV6-2 or TRBV6-3 and TRBJ1-5; maybe TRBD1 (6 bases). V was trimmed by 2 bases and J by 4 bases, leaving 9 bases between them. CDR1 and CDR2 from the germline V gene are MNHEY and SVGEGT. The CDR3 is 14 amino acids. Here the CDR3 reads CASSYGGANQPQHF. Here the CDR3 DNA reads TGTGCCAGCAGTTACGGGGGGGCAAATCAGCCCCAGCATTTT.

The CDR3 DNA follows: TGTGCCAGCAGTGAGCGACTAGCGGGGGGCGCGCTCCACGAGCAGTACTTC. It encodes CASSERLAGGALHEQYF. The rearrangement joins TRBV6-1 to TRBJ2-7; 13 bases match TRBD2. There are 17 residues in the CDR3. The V segment lost 3 bases and the J segment 5 bases; nucleotides outside the gene matches: 10. CDR1 and CDR2 (germline): MNHNS, SASEGT.